This TCR beta chain was sequenced in a study of blood T cell repertoires in COVID-19. Study details: Samples taken during acute and convalescent COVID-19 were collected in the United States, Italy and Spain.

Trimming pared 5 bases from V and 2 bases from J, leaving 7 bases between. Germline CDR1 is KGHDR and CDR2 is SFDVKD. CDR3 length: 13 amino acids. Some clones are missing from TCRdb's copy, which holds only in-frame ones; the method was immunoSEQ multiplex PCR. The sample gives about 150,000 clones, 80% of which show up once; under 15% is in the top ten. The sequencing input was peripheral blood. V gene TRBV24-1 combines with J gene TRBJ2-3; D is undetermined. The source of this sequence is a man aged 55 to 69 with active or convalescent COVID-19. The CDR3 coding sequence is TGTGCCACCAGTGCTTATTTCACAGATACGCAGTATTTT. Translated: CATSAYFTDTQYF.